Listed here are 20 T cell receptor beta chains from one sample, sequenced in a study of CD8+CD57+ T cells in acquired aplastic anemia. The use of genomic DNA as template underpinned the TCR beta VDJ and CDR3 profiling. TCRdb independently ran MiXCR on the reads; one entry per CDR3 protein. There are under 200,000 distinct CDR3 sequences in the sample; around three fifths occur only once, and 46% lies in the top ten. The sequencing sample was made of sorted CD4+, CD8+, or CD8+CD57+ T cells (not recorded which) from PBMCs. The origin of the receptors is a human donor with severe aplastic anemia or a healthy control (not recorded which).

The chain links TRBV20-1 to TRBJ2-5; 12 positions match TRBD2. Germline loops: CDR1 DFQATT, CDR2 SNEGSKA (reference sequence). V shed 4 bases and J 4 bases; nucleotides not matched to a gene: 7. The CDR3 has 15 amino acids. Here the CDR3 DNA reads TGCAGTGCTACACCGACTAGCGGGGGTAGAGAGACCCAGTACTTC. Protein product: CSATPTSGGRETQYF.

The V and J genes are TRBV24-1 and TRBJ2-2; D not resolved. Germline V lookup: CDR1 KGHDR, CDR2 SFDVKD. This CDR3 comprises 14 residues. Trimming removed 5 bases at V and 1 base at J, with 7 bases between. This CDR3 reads CATSGPLNTGELFF. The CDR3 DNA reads TGTGCCACCAGTGGCCCGTTGAACACCGGGGAGCTGTTTTTT.

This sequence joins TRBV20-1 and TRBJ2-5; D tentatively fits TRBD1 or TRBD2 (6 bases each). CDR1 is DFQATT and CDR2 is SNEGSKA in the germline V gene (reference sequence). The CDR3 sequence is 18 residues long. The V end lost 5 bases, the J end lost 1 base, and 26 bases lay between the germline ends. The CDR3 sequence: CSASGGLPTPTFQETQYF. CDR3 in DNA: TGCAGTGCTTCTGGGGGGCTACCCACACCAACCTTCCAAGAGACCCAGTACTTC.

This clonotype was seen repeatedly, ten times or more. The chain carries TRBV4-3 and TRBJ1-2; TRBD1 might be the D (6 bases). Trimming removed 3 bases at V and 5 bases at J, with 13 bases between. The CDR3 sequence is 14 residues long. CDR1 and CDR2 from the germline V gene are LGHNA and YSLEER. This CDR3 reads CASSHSGAGYGYTF. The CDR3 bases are TGCGCCAGCAGCCACTCAGGGGCTGGGTATGGCTACACCTTC.

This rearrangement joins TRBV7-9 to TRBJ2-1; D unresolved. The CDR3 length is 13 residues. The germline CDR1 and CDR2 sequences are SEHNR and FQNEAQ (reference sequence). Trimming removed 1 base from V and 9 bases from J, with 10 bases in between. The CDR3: CASSLVGRLEQFF. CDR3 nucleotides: TGTGCCAGCAGCTTAGTGGGCCGTCTTGAGCAGTTCTTC.

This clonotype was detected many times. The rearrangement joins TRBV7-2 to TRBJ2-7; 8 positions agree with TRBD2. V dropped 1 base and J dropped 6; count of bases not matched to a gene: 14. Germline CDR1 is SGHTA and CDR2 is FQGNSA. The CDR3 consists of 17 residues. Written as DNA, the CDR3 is TGTGCCAGCAGCTTAGTATTGGTCTCGGGACTAGGGCCCGAGCAGTACTTC. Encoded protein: CASSLVLVSGLGPEQYF. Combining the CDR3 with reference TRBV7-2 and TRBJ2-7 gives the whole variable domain GAGVSQSPSNKVTEKGKDVELRCDPISGHTALYWYRQSLGQGLEFLIYFQGNSAPDKSGLPSDRFSAERTGGSVSTLTIQRTQQEDSAVYLCASSLVLVSGLGPEQYFGPGTRLTVT.

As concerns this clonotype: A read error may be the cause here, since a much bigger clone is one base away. The CDR3 protein is CAGSEGMNTEAFF. In nucleotides, the CDR3 is TGTGCCGGTAGTGAGGGGATGAACACTGAAGCTTTCTTT. This chain joins TRBV19 and TRBJ1-1, with a weak D call TRBD1 (5 bases). The germline CDR1 and CDR2 sequences are LNHDA and SQIVND (reference sequence). The CDR3 runs to 13 residues. Filled out from reference TRBV19 and TRBJ1-1, the complete variable domain reads DGGITQSPKYLFRKEGQNVTLSCEQNLNHDAMYWYRQDPGQGLRLIYYSQIVNDFQKGDIAEGYSVSREKKESFPLTVTSAQKNPTAFYLCAGSEGMNTEAFFGQGTRLTVV.

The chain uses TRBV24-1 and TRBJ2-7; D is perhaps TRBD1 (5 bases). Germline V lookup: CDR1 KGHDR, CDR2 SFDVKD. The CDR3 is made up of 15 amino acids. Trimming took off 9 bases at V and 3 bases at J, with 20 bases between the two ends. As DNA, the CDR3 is TGTGCCACCTCGGACAAAAAGGGAAGTATCTACGAGCAGTACTTC. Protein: CATSDKKGSIYEQYF.

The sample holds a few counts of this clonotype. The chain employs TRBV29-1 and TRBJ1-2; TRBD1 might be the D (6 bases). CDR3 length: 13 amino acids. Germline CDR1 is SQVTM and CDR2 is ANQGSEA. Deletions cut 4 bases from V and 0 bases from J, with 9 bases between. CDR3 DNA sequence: TGCAGCGTTGGGACAGATCCTAACTATGGCTACACCTTC. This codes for CSVGTDPNYGYTF.

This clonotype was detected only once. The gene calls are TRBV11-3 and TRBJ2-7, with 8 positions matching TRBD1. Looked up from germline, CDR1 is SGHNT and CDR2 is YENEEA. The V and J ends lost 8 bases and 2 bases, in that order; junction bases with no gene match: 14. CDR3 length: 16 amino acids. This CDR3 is CASRLQTGQATYEQYF. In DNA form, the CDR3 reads TGTGCCAGCCGACTTCAAACGGGACAGGCTACCTACGAGCAGTACTTC.

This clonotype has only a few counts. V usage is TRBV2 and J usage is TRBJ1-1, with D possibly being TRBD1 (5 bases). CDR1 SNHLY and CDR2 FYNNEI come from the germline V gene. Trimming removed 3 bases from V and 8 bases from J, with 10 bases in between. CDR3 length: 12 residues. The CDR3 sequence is CASSEVGLEAFF. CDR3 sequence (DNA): TGTGCCAGCAGTGAGGTGGGACTGGAAGCTTTCTTT.

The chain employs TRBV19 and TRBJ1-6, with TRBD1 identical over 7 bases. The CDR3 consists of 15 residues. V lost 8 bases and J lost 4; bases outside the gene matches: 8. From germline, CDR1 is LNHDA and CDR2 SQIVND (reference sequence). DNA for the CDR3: TGTGCCAGTCTCCCAGGGGGTAGTTATAATTCACCCCTCCACTTT. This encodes CASLPGGSYNSPLHF.

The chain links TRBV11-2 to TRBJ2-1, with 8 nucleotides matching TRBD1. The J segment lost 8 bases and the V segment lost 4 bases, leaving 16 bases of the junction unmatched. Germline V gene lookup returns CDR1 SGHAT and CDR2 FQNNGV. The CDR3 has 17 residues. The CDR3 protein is CASSSYLPRGRVYEQFF. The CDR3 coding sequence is TGTGCCAGCAGCTCCTACCTGCCCAGGGGGCGCGTCTATGAGCAGTTCTTC.

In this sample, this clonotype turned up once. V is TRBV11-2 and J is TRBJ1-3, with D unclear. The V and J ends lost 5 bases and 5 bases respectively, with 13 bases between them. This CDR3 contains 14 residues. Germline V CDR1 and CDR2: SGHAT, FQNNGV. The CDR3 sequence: CASSPGRRRNTIYF. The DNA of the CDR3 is TGTGCCAGCAGCCCGGGTAGGAGGAGAAACACCATATATTTT.

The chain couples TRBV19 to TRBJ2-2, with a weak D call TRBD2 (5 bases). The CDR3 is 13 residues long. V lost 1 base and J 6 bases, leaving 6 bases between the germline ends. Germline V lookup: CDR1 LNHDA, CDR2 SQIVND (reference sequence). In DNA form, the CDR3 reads TGTGCCAGTAGTATAGTTAGCGCCGGGGAGCTGTTTTTT. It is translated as CASSIVSAGELFF.

This CDR3 reads CSAPDRRIYNSPLHF. Written as DNA, the CDR3 is TGCAGTGCTCCGGACAGGAGAATCTATAATTCACCCCTCCACTTT. This chain uses TRBV20-1 with TRBJ1-6; 7 bases line up with TRBD1. Per germline, CDR1 DFQATT and CDR2 SNEGSKA (reference sequence). Trimming at V came to 5 bases and at J to 3 bases, leaving 7 bases not matched to a gene. This CDR3 has 15 residues.

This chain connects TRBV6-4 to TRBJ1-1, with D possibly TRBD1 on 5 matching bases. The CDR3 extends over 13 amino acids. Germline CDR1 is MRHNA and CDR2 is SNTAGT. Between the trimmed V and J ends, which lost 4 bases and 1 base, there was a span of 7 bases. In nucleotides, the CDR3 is TGTGCCAGCAGTGCGACAGCGAACACTGAAGCTTTCTTT. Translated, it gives CASSATANTEAFF.

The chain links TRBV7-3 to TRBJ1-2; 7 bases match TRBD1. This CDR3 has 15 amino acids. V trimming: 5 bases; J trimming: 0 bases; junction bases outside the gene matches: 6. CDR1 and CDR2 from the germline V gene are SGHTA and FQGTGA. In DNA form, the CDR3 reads TGTGCCAGCAGCCATGGGACAGAAACTAACTATGGCTACACCTTC. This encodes CASSHGTETNYGYTF.

The CDR3 loop reads CASRPGTGVESGELFF. Written as DNA, the CDR3 is TGTGCCAGTAGACCTGGGACAGGGGTCGAATCCGGGGAGCTGTTTTTT. V usage is TRBV19 and J usage is TRBJ2-2; 10 nucleotides line up with TRBD1. Germline V CDR1 and CDR2: LNHDA, SQIVND (reference sequence). CDR3 length: 16 residues. The junction had 10 bases not matched to a gene; V was cut back by 6 bases and J by 6 bases.

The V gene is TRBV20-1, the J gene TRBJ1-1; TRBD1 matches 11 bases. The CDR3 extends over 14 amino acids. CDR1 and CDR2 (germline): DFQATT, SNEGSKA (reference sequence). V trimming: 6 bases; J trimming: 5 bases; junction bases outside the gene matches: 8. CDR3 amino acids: CSAKTGQGVTEAFF. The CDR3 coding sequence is TGCAGTGCCAAAACGGGACAGGGGGTAACTGAAGCTTTCTTT.